This T cell receptor beta chain derives from a study of cytomegalovirus exposure and HLA in healthy donors. Study summary: Counted in an early data release were roughly 81 million unique TCRs from HLA-typed donors. General study points: A link between a missense DCLRE1C variant and TCR beta V- and J-gene trimming emerged from a later analysis. Sequencing likely generated an artifact that appeared as a cluster of highly shared sequence variants.

Notes on this clone: The target antigen is unknown.

Though nominally healthy at sampling, donors likely had unrecorded immune exposures. The PCR ran on 60 Vbeta and 13 Jbeta primers. The protocol was immunoSEQ multiplex PCR, while the TCRdb copy is restricted to in-frame clones and leaves out a portion. The sample holds 62,000 or so clones, 83% seen once. The germline V gene has CDR1 SEHNR and CDR2 FQNEAQ (reference sequence). This CDR3 contains 16 residues. V lost 5 bases and J 2 bases, leaving 15 bases between the germline ends. The specimen was PBMCs. This TCR came from a man under 40 in good health and CMV-seronegative. The J gene is TRBJ1-4, the V gene TRBV7-9, with D perhaps matching TRBD1 (5 bases). The DNA for the CDR3 is TGTGCCAGCAGCCCCAGGGAAGGCGACACTAATGAAAAACTGTTTTTT. Translating gives CASSPREGDTNEKLFF.